These T cell receptor beta chains were read from a single sample in a study of T cell changes during pregnancy in multiple sclerosis. Measured with immunoSEQ multiplex PCR; TCRdb has only the in-frame clones, and not every one. The profile covers around 30,000 clones, with around 90% appearing a single time and 6% to 9% taken by the ten largest. This sample comprised CD8+ T cells from peripheral blood mononuclear cells, obtained before pregnancy. The origin of the receptors is a female donor with multiple sclerosis, enrolled in a pregnancy study. The CDR3 runs from the conserved cysteine through the conserved F or W. The order of the fields is V gene, J gene, clone size, D gene, CDR3 DNA, CDR3 protein. The D gene is left open where the match is weak. Size is omitted from some rows. Given values are once, few, many or a class for expanded clones.

>TRBV9|TRBJ1-3|.|.
TGTGCCAGCAGCCCCACTACTGGAAACACCATATATTTT
CASSPTTGNTIYF
>TRBV19|TRBJ2-3|.|.
TGTGCCAGTAGTACTCGGACAAGAGATACGCAGTATTTT
CASSTRTRDTQYF
>TRBV27|TRBJ2-1|.|TRBD2
TGTGCCAGCAGTTTGGGGCTAGCGGTCGGTAAGCAGTTCTTC
CASSLGLAVGKQFF
>TRBV7-8|TRBJ1-5|.|.
TGTGCCAGCAGCCCCGCGCGGGCTGGGTATAGCAATCAGCCCCAGCATTTT
CASSPARAGYSNQPQHF
>TRBV4-2|TRBJ2-1|once|.
TGTGCCAGCAGCCAAGAGAGTGTGTCGGGGGATGAGCAGTTCTTC
CASSQESVSGDEQFF
>TRBV4-3|TRBJ2-3|.|.
TGCGCCAGCAGCCAAGAACTTACAGATACGCAGTATTTT
CASSQELTDTQYF
>TRBV28|TRBJ2-3|.|.
TGTGCCAGCAGTCCCCCTGCCGCGGGGTTCACAGATACGCAGTATTTT
CASSPPAAGFTDTQYF
>TRBV6-5|TRBJ2-3|.|.
TGTGCCAGTTCAGGGGTTAGCACAGATACGCAGTATTTT
CASSGVSTDTQYF
>TRBV28|TRBJ2-1|.|TRBD2
TGTGCCAGCAGTTTCGATCTGCCCTTCCTAGCGGGGAACTACAATGAGCAGTTCTTC
CASSFDLPFLAGNYNEQFF
>TRBV28|TRBJ2-1|.|.
TGTGCCAGCAGTTCATACAGGGTATCGAGCTACAATGAGCAGTTCTTC
CASSSYRVSSYNEQFF
>TRBV29-1|TRBJ2-2|once|.
TGCAGCGGGCTACAGGGCACCGGGGAGCCGTTTTTT
CSGLQGTGEPFF
>TRBV6-1|TRBJ2-1|.|TRBD1
TGTGCCAGCAGTGGCATTCCGGGACAGGGTAACAATGAGCAGTTCTTC
CASSGIPGQGNNEQFF
>TRBV27|TRBJ2-3|.|TRBD2
TGTGCCAGCAGGGGGGGGTTGGGTTCCCACTGGGATACGCAGTATTTT
CASRGGLGSHWDTQYF
>TRBV6-4|TRBJ2-3|once|TRBD2
TGTGCCAGCAGTGACGGGGAGGGCGCAGATACGCAGTATTTT
CASSDGEGADTQYF
>TRBV10-3|TRBJ2-1|.|TRBD2
TGTGCCATCAGTGATACGGCGGGAGGGCAATACAATGAGCAGTTCTTC
CAISDTAGGQYNEQFF
>TRBV15|TRBJ2-1|once|TRBD1
TGTGCCACCAGCAGAAAAAGACGGGACAGCAACTACAATGAGCAGTTCTTC
CATSRKRRDSNYNEQFF
>TRBV18|TRBJ1-2|.|.
TGTGCCAGCTCCCAACTCCCTAACTATGGCTACACCTTC
CASSQLPNYGYTF
>TRBV19|TRBJ2-1|.|TRBD2
TGTGCCAGCCGGACTAGCGGGGGGGCCTTTATAGATGAGCAGTTCTTC
CASRTSGGAFIDEQFF
>TRBV9|TRBJ2-7|.|.
TGTGCCAGCAGCGCAAAGTTAGGGACTGACGACTCCTACGAGCAGTACTTC
CASSAKLGTDDSYEQYF
>TRBV16|TRBJ1-2|.|.
TGTGCCAGCAGCCAATCGATGGAACAGATTAACTATGGCTACACCTTC
CASSQSMEQINYGYTF
>TRBV27|TRBJ2-5|.|TRBD2
TGTGCCAGCAGTCCCCGACTAGCGGGAGAGGAGACCCAGTACTTC
CASSPRLAGEETQYF
>TRBV11-2|TRBJ2-2|.|.
TGTGCCAGCAGCTCCGGGACATACACCGGGGAGCTGTTTTTT
CASSSGTYTGELFF
>TRBV7-3|TRBJ2-2|.|.
TGTGCCAGCAGCTCGGACACCGGGGAGCTGTTTTTT
CASSSDTGELFF
>TRBV15|TRBJ1-2|.|.
TGTGCCACCAGCCTGGACACCTATAACTATGGCTACACCTTC
CATSLDTYNYGYTF
>TRBV6-6|TRBJ1-6|.|TRBD1
TGTGCCAGCAGTTACTCAACAGGGGGACAGGGAGTAACCCTCCACTTT
CASSYSTGGQGVTLHF
>TRBV2|TRBJ1-5|.|.
TGTGCCAGCAGACAGGGAAGTCAGCCCCAGCATTTT
CASRQGSQPQHF
>TRBV4-3|TRBJ2-1|.|TRBD2
TGCGCCAGCAGCCAAGTGGCGGGGGACCCCAATGAGCAGTTCTTC
CASSQVAGDPNEQFF
>TRBV7-9|TRBJ2-1|.|TRBD2
TGTGCCAGCAGCACGACTAGCGGGAGCCTCAATGAGCAGTTCTTC
CASSTTSGSLNEQFF
>TRBV7-6|TRBJ2-1|.|.
TGTGCCAGCAGCGACCCCCCGGGAAAAGGGAATGAGCAGTTCTTC
CASSDPPGKGNEQFF
>TRBV9|TRBJ2-3|.|.
TGTGCCAGCAGCGAAGCGGCAGATACGCAGTATTTT
CASSEAADTQYF
>TRBV19|TRBJ2-7|.|.
TGTGCCAGTAGTAGCCAGGTCGGGGTCGAGCAGTACTTC
CASSSQVGVEQYF
>TRBV28|TRBJ2-3|.|TRBD2
TGTGCCAGCTCCAGGGACTACACAGATACGCAGTATTTT
CASSRDYTDTQYF
>TRBV15|TRBJ1-1|.|.
TGTGCCACCAGCAGAGCAGGGGTACCTGAAGCTTTCTTT
CATSRAGVPEAFF
>TRBV7-9|TRBJ2-3|.|TRBD1
TGTGCCAGCAGCCCACCACAGGGGAGCACAGATACGCAGTATTTT
CASSPPQGSTDTQYF
>TRBV7-9|TRBJ1-3|once|.
TGTGCCAGCAGCTTAGCAGAGTTCTCTGGAAACACCATATATTTT
CASSLAEFSGNTIYF
>TRBV4-2|TRBJ2-1|.|TRBD2
TGTGCCAGCAGCCCATATACTGGCGCGGGAGTTCCCCTTCCCCACAATGAGCAGTTCTTC
CASSPYTGAGVPLPHNEQFF
>TRBV27|TRBJ2-3|.|.
TGTGCCAGCAGTTTAATGGTAAGCGGCACAGATACGCAGTATTTT
CASSLMVSGTDTQYF
>TRBV10-3|TRBJ2-7|.|TRBD1
TGTGCCATCAGCGGACAGGGGGTGAACGAGCAGTACTTC
CAISGQGVNEQYF
>TRBV1|TRBJ2-3|.|.
TGCACCAGCAGCCAAGCCTCGACGGACAGGGGGAAACACCAAACTAGCACAGATACGCAGTATTTT
CTSSQASTDRGKHQTSTDTQYF
>TRBV14|TRBJ2-5|.|.
TGTGCCAGCAGCCCCCGACAACAGGGCATGGAGACCCAGTACTTC
CASSPRQQGMETQYF
>TRBV4-3|TRBJ2-2|.|.
TGCGCCAGCAGCCCAAACAGGATACACGGGGAGCTGTTTTTT
CASSPNRIHGELFF
>TRBV7-9|TRBJ2-1|.|.
TGTGCCAGCAGCTCCCCAGGAGGGGGGGGGAATGAGCAGTTCTTC
CASSSPGGGGNEQFF
>TRBV27|TRBJ2-7|.|TRBD2
TGTGCCAGCGGTTCCGGACTAGGGACTTACGAGCAGTACTTC
CASGSGLGTYEQYF
>TRBV11-2|TRBJ2-7|.|TRBD2
TGTGCCAGCAGCTTTATGATTGGCGGGGGGGCTTACGAGCAGTACTTC
CASSFMIGGGAYEQYF
>TRBV6-1|TRBJ2-7|.|.
TGTGCCAGCAGTGAAGCGGACAGCTCCTACGAGCAGTACTTC
CASSEADSSYEQYF
>TRBV11-3|TRBJ1-1|.|TRBD1
TGTGCCAGCAGCTTCAAGGGACAGTTGAACACTGAAGCTTTCTTT
CASSFKGQLNTEAFF
>TRBV6-4|TRBJ2-3|once|TRBD2
TGTGCCAGCAGTGTAGCGGGAGATGGAGATACGCAGTATTTT
CASSVAGDGDTQYF
>TRBV7-3|TRBJ1-6|.|TRBD1
TGTGCCAGCAGTGGGACAGACCCTAATTCACCCCTCCACTTT
CASSGTDPNSPLHF
>TRBV6-6|TRBJ2-7|.|.
TGTGCCAGCAGTTACGGGGCGACTGAGCAGTACTTC
CASSYGATEQYF
>TRBV7-2|TRBJ2-1|.|.
TGTGCCAGCAGCTTAGCGTTAGGGGTAAATGAGCAGTTCTTC
CASSLALGVNEQFF
>TRBV7-9|TRBJ2-7|.|.
TGTGCCAGCAGGTCTCTAGGTCCCGAGCAGTACTTC
CASRSLGPEQYF
>TRBV7-3|TRBJ2-3|.|TRBD2
TGTGCCAGCAGCCCGGGGACTAGCGGGAGTGGGACAGATACGCAGTATTTT
CASSPGTSGSGTDTQYF
>TRBV28|TRBJ1-2|.|.
TGTGCCAGCAGTTTCATGAGCGCTCCAAGGATCTATGGCTACACCTTC
CASSFMSAPRIYGYTF
>TRBV4-3|TRBJ1-2|.|.
TGCGCCAGCAGCCAAGATATACGGGAGTTTCTCTATGGCTACACCTTC
CASSQDIREFLYGYTF
>TRBV6-6|TRBJ2-7|.|.
TGTGCCAGCAGTTACGGAGAGAACATAGCCTTTTACGAGCAGTACTTC
CASSYGENIAFYEQYF
>TRBV6-1|TRBJ1-3|.|.
TGTGCCAGCAGTGAAGCAGAAGGGAGTGGAAACACCATATATTTT
CASSEAEGSGNTIYF
>TRBV5-6|TRBJ2-7|.|.
TGTGCCAGCAGCACGCTTCAGGAAATCTACGAGCAGTACTTC
CASSTLQEIYEQYF
>TRBV7-9|TRBJ1-2|few|.
TGTGCCAGCAGCTTAGGGCAGGGCAATGGCTACACCTTC
CASSLGQGNGYTF
>TRBV19|TRBJ2-1|.|TRBD1
TGTGCCAGTACCGGCAACAGGGGTGTGCAGTTCTTC
CASTGNRGVQFF
>TRBV30|TRBJ2-7|.|.
TGTGCCTGGAGCGCTGGCAGCGGCTACGAGCAGTACTTC
CAWSAGSGYEQYF